This T cell receptor beta chain was documented in a study of CXCR3-negative and CXCR3-positive naive CD8 T cells. Findings and limits, study-wide: Naive cells positive for CXCR3 carried more hydrophobic TRB CDR3s than CXCR3-negative ones.

CDR3 length: 13 amino acids. CDR1 and CDR2 (germline): MNHNS, SASEGT. The libraries of TRB cDNA were prepared using 5' RACE with UMI labels. TCRdb re-called the 5' RACE reads, yielding one record per CDR3 amino acid sequence without DNA. In total, the table holds some 120,000 distinct CDR3 sequences. A remark on this clonotype: Its antigen remains unknown.

Specimen: naive CXCR3+ CD8+ T cells from blood. Subset reported: CD45RO-CCR7+CD27+CD95- naive CD8+ T cells expressing CXCR3 (TNR3+). The clonotype originates from a human donor in good health. Some clones in this sample may be carry-over from other donors' samples. The chain uses TRBV6-1 and TRBJ2-7. This CDR3 reads CASSATISYEQYF.